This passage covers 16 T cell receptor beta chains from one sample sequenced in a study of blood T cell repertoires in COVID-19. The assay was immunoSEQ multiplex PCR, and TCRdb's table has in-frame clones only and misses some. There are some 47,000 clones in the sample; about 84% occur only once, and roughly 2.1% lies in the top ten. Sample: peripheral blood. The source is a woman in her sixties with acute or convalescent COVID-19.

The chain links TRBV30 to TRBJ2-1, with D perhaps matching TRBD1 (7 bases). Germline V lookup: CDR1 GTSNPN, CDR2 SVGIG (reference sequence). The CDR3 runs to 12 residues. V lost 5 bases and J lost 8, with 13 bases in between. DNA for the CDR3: TGTGCCTGGGCACAGGGGAGGCATGAGCAGTTCTTC. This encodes CAWAQGRHEQFF.

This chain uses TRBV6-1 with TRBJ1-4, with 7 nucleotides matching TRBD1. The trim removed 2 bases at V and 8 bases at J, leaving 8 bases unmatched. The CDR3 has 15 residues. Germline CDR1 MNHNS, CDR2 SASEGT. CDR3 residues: CASSERLTGREKLFF. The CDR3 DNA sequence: TGTGCCAGCAGTGAAAGGTTGACAGGGCGCGAAAAACTGTTTTTT.

CDR3 in DNA: TGTGCCAGCAGCTTAGCGGGGGGCCTTGCCAATGAGCAGTTCTTC. Translating gives CASSLAGGLANEQFF. This chain links TRBV11-2 with TRBJ2-1; tentative D call: TRBD2 (7 bases). This CDR3 is built from 15 residues. Germline CDR1 is SGHAT and CDR2 is FQNNGV. V lost 1 base, J lost 6 bases, and 13 bases lay in between.

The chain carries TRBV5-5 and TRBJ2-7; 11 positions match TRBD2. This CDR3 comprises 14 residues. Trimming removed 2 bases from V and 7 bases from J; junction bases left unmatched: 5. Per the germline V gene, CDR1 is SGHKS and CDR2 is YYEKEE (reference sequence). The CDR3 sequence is CASSFTSGGWEQYF. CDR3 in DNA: TGTGCCAGCAGCTTTACTAGCGGGGGATGGGAGCAGTACTTC.

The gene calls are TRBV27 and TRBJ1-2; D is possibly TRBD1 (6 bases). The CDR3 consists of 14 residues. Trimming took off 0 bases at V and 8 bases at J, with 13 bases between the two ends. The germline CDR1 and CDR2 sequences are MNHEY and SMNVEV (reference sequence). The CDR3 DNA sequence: TGTGCCAGCAGTTTATCGGGGGCCCTGGGAGGCTACACCTTC. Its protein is CASSLSGALGGYTF.

CDR3 residues: CASSREGEAFF. The CDR3 bases are TGTGCCAGCTCCCGGGAGGGTGAAGCTTTCTTT. The chain links TRBV3-1 (or the pseudogene TRBV3-2) to TRBJ1-1, with D hard to call. CDR3 size: 11 residues. V gave up 8 bases and J gave up 7 bases, with 11 bases separating them. From germline, CDR1 is LGHDT and CDR2 YNNKEL (reference sequence).

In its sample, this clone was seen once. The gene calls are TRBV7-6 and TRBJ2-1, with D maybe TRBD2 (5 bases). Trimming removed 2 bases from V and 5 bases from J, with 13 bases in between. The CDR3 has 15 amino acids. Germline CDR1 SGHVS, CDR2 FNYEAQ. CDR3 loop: CASSLFSGSHNEQFF. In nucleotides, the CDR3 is TGTGCCAGCAGCTTATTTTCGGGATCGCACAATGAGCAGTTCTTC.

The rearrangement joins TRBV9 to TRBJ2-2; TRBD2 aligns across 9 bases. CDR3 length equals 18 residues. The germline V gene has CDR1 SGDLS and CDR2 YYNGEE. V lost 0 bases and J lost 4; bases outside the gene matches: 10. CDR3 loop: CASSVAGSGSPGTGELFF. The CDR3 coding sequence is TGTGCCAGCAGCGTAGCGGGTAGCGGGAGTCCGGGCACCGGGGAGCTGTTTTTT. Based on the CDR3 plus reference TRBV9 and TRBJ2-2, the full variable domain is DSGVTQTPKHLITATGQRVTLRCSPRSGDLSVYWYQQSLDQGLQFLIQYYNGEERAKGNILERFSAQQFPDLHSELNLSSLELGDSALYFCASSVAGSGSPGTGELFFGEGSRLTVL.

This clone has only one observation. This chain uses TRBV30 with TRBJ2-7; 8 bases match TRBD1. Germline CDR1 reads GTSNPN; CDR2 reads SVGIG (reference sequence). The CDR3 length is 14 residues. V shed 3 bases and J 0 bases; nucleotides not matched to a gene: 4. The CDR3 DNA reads TGTGCCTGGAGCCCACAGGGGGTCTCCTACGAGCAGTACTTC. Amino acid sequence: CAWSPQGVSYEQYF.

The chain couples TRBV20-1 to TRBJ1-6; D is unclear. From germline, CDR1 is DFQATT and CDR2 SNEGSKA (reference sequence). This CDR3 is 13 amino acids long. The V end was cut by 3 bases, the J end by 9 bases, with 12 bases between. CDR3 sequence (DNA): TGCAGTGCTAGTAGCGGGATCGGTTCACCCCTCCACTTT. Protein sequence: CSASSGIGSPLHF.

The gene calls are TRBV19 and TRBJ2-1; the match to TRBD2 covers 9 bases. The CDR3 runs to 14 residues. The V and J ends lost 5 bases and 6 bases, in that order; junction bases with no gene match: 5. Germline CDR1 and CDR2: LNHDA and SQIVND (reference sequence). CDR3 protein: CASSGASGINEQFF. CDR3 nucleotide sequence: TGTGCCAGTAGTGGGGCTAGCGGGATCAATGAGCAGTTCTTC.

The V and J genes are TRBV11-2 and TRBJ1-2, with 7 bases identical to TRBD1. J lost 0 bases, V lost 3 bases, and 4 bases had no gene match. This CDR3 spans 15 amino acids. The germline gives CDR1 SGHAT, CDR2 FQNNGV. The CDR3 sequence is CASSFGTVANYGYTF. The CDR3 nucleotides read TGTGCCAGCAGCTTCGGGACAGTCGCTAACTATGGCTACACCTTC. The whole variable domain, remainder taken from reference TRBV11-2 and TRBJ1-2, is EAGVAQSPRYKIIEKRQSVAFWCNPISGHATLYWYQQILGQGPKLLIQFQNNGVVDDSQLPKDRFSAERLKGVDSTLKIQPAKLEDSAVYLCASSFGTVANYGYTFGSGTRLTVV.

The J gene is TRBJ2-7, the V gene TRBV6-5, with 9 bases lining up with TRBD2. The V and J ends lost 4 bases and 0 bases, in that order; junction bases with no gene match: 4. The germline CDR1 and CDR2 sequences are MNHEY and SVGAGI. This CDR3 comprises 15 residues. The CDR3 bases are TGTGCCAGCAGTTCCCTAGCGGGGAGCTCCTACGAGCAGTACTTC. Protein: CASSSLAGSSYEQYF.

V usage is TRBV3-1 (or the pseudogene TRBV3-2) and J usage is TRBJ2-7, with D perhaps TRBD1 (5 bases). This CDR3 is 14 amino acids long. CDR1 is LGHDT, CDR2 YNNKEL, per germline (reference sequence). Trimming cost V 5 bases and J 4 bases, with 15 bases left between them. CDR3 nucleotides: TGTGCCAGCAGCATTTTAAACCAGGGTTACGAGCAGTACTTC. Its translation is CASSILNQGYEQYF.

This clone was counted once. The CDR3: CASRPSGSGIGELFF. The CDR3, as DNA: TGTGCCAGCAGACCGAGCGGGAGTGGGATCGGGGAGCTGTTTTTT. This chain links TRBV28 with TRBJ2-2; TRBD2 aligns across 8 bases. From germline, CDR1 is MDHEN and CDR2 SYDVKM. This CDR3 region has 15 residues. With V trimmed by 6 bases and J by 7 bases, 10 bases remained unmatched.

CDR3 nucleotide sequence: TGCGCCAGCAGCCAAGATCTGGTGACAGGGGGTAACTATGGCTACACCTTC. Amino acid sequence: CASSQDLVTGGNYGYTF. The chain is built from TRBV4-1 and TRBJ1-2; 9 nucleotides agree with TRBD1. CDR1 is MGHRA and CDR2 is YSYEKL in the germline V gene. This CDR3 has 17 amino acids. The V and J ends lost 0 bases and 1 base, in that order; junction bases with no gene match: 6.